This T cell receptor beta chain was captured in a study of beta chain features in type 1 diabetes. Study results and limitations: Type 1 diabetes patients had TCRB CDR3s that were shorter (moderately but significantly so) in all four CD4+ subsets.

The authors reverse transcribed all of the isolated RNA, so sequencing captured expressed TCRB transcripts. Assay: immunoSEQ multiplex PCR; the TCRdb copy retains only in-frame clones and omits some. The sample shows roughly 140,000 clones, about 9.4% of them seen only once. Concerning this clone itself: Its antigen is undetermined.

The CDR3 is 16 residues long. The germline V gene encodes CDR1 SEHNR and CDR2 FQNEAQ (reference sequence). V was clipped by 1 base and J by 8 bases, with 17 bases between them. This receptor was obtained from a man aged 25 to 40 with type 1 diabetes. This chain links TRBV7-9 with TRBJ1-4, with D unclear. Input material: central memory CD4+ T cells from blood. The CDR3 bases are TGTGCCAGCAGCTTAGGATTTCAGAGGTATAGAGAAAAACTGTTTTTT. It translates to CASSLGFQRYREKLFF.